One and the same sample provided the 19 T cell receptor beta chains below, sequenced in a study of regulatory T cells in long-lasting Graves disease. Time point described: persistent/refractory GD, antithyroid drugs over 5 years with positive TRAb. Following extraction of RNA from PBMCs, that RNA was used to make the TCR library. Construction of the TCR beta libraries employed iRepertoire HTBI primers in conjunction with Arm-PCR of CDR3 regions. TCRdb recomputed calls from the multiplex PCR reads with MiXCR, one row per CDR3 protein. The repertoire holds about 470,000 distinct CDR3 sequences, with roughly 21% as singletons. The source material was peripheral blood mononuclear cells (PBMCs), sampled when the disease was refractory, from a patient treated with antithyroid drugs. Source of these receptors: a female donor with Graves disease.

The rearrangement joins TRBV13 to TRBJ2-1, with D unclear. The V gene's germline CDR1 is PRHDT and CDR2 FYEKMQ (reference sequence). The CDR3 runs to 12 residues. The germline V and J ends were trimmed by 3 bases and 12 bases, with 12 bases remaining between them. DNA of the CDR3: TGTGCCAGCAGCTTTAGGGCACAACCGCAGTTCTTC. Translated: CASSFRAQPQFF.

This chain joins TRBV9 and TRBJ1-6, with TRBD1 as a possible D gene (5 bases). The V end lost 3 bases, the J end lost 10 bases, and 17 bases lay between the germline ends. The CDR3 contains 15 residues. The germline CDR1 and CDR2 sequences are SGDLS and YYNGEE. CDR3 coding DNA: TGTGCCAGCAGCGACCACGGCGGGGGTCTCTCACCCCTCCACTTT. Translating it yields CASSDHGGGLSPLHF.

This clonotype was recorded a few times. The rearrangement uses TRBV4-1 and TRBJ1-3; D not certain. CDR3 length: 14 amino acids. Trimming removed 4 bases from V and 0 bases from J, with 7 bases in between. Germline CDR1 and CDR2: MGHRA and YSYEKL. CDR3 sequence: CASSPPNSGNTIYF. The CDR3 nucleotides read TGCGCCAGCAGCCCCCCCAACTCTGGAAACACCATATATTTT.

A few counts support this clonotype. This sequence joins TRBV7-2 and TRBJ2-2; D is unresolved. This CDR3 region has 12 residues. Germline CDR1 SGHTA, CDR2 FQGNSA. The V and J ends lost 5 bases and 11 bases respectively, with 12 bases between them. CDR3 in DNA: TGTGCCAGCAGCCGACATCTTGGTGAGCTGTTTTTT. Translation: CASSRHLGELFF.

This clonotype was seen a handful of times. V is TRBV15 and J is TRBJ2-7; tentative D call: TRBD1 (5 bases). The germline gives CDR1 LNHNV, CDR2 YYDKDF (reference sequence). V lost 9 bases and J lost 1, with 16 bases in between. This CDR3 comprises 14 residues. In DNA, the CDR3 is TGTGCCACGGGCCTGCAGGGTAGGTCCTACGAGCAGTACTTC. It encodes CATGLQGRSYEQYF. The full variable domain, in which reference TRBV15 and TRBJ2-7 provide the parts outside the CDR3, is DAMVIQNPRYQVTQFGKPVTLSCSQTLNHNVMYWYQQKSSQAPKLLFHYYDKDFNNEADTPDNFQSRRPNTSFCFLDIRSPGLGDTAMYLCATGLQGRSYEQYFGPGTRLTVT.

As for this clonotype: Given the absence of the conserved phenylalanine or tryptophan at the CDR3 end, a read error is likely. This chain uses TRBV7-9 with TRBJ1-1, with D possibly TRBD1 on 6 matching bases. The germline V gene has CDR1 SEHNR and CDR2 FQNEAQ (reference sequence). Trimming took 5 bases from V and 0 from J, leaving 13 bases between them. The CDR3 consists of 15 residues. The CDR3 nucleotides read TGTGCCAGCAGCGAGCTACAGGGTATGAACACTGAAGCTTTCTCT. Its protein is CASSELQGMNTEAFS.

Points on this clonotype: A read error is possible here, since a much larger clone lies one base away. The gene calls are TRBV28 and TRBJ2-2, with D tentatively TRBD2 (6 bases). The ends were cut back, 3 bases at V and 7 bases at J, with 18 bases in the middle. This CDR3 contains 16 residues. Germline loops: CDR1 MDHEN, CDR2 SYDVKM. CDR3 nucleotides: TGTGCCAGCAGTTTGGGGACGGCGGGGTGGAGCGGGGAGCTGTTTTTT. Its protein is CASSLGTAGWSGELFF.

This clonotype was detected ten times or more. This chain joins TRBV12-3 or TRBV12-4 and TRBJ2-5, with 8 bases aligning to TRBD1. The trim removed 3 bases at V and 0 bases at J, leaving 6 bases unmatched. CDR3 length equals 16 residues. The CDR3 loop is CASSFGGTGDQETQYF. The CDR3 region has the DNA TGTGCCAGCAGTTTCGGCGGGACAGGTGACCAAGAGACCCAGTACTTC.

The chain recombines TRBV3-1 with TRBJ2-7, with D perhaps TRBD1 (6 bases). V lost 1 base and J lost 2, with 12 bases in between. Germline V gene data show CDR1 as LGHDT and CDR2 as YNNKEL (reference sequence). This CDR3 has 15 residues. The CDR3 is CASSQGVQGPYEQYF. The CDR3 DNA follows: TGTGCCAGCAGCCAAGGTGTACAGGGACCCTACGAGCAGTACTTC.

This clonotype was seen a few times. The chain has TRBV4-1 and TRBJ1-4; perhaps TRBD1 as D (5 bases). V shed 8 bases and J shed 3 bases, with 16 bases lying between them. From germline, CDR1 is MGHRA and CDR2 YSYEKL. CDR3 size: 15 residues. This CDR3 reads CASGDIDSANEKLFF. The CDR3 DNA reads TGCGCCAGCGGAGATATAGACAGTGCTAATGAAAAACTGTTTTTT.

This clonotype was seen many times. This chain uses TRBV30 with TRBJ2-5; TRBD1 agrees at 7 bases. Per the germline V gene, CDR1 is GTSNPN and CDR2 is SVGIG (reference sequence). V dropped 3 bases and J dropped 10; count of bases not matched to a gene: 8. The CDR3 is made up of 12 amino acids. CDR3 residues: CAWRTMTGNQYF. The CDR3 DNA follows: TGTGCCTGGAGGACCATGACAGGGAACCAGTACTTC.

In its sample, this clonotype was seen a few times. The chain couples TRBV3-1 to TRBJ2-5, with 8 positions matching TRBD2. V dropped 4 bases and J dropped 5; count of bases not matched to a gene: 15. The CDR3 runs 17 residues. Germline CDR1 LGHDT, CDR2 YNNKEL (reference sequence). In DNA form, the CDR3 reads TGTGCCAGCAGCCCCGCCGGGGGGGCGGGGTTCTTGGAGACCCAGTACTTC. Translated, it gives CASSPAGGAGFLETQYF.

This clonotype came up many times. The rearrangement links TRBV7-2 to TRBJ1-4; TRBD1 matches 8 bases. Germline assignment: CDR1 SGHTA and CDR2 FQGNSA. Germline trimming cut 3 bases from V and 4 bases from J; bases unmatched to any gene: 4. The CDR3 spans 15 residues. Here the CDR3 DNA reads TGTGCCAGCAGCTTCCGGACAGGGCTTAATGAAAAACTGTTTTTT. Amino acid sequence: CASSFRTGLNEKLFF. Full variable domain (outside the CDR3, taken from reference TRBV7-2 and TRBJ1-4): GAGVSQSPSNKVTEKGKDVELRCDPISGHTALYWYRQSLGQGLEFLIYFQGNSAPDKSGLPSDRFSAERTGGSVSTLTIQRTQQEDSAVYLCASSFRTGLNEKLFFGSGTQLSVL.

The chain carries TRBV7-8 and TRBJ1-6; the D is unclear. Trimming left V 1 base short and J 0 bases short, with 10 bases between. The V gene's germline CDR1 is SGHVS and CDR2 FQNEAQ. This CDR3 spans 17 amino acids. CDR3 protein: CASSLEEWDSYNSPLHF. Written as DNA, the CDR3 is TGTGCCAGCAGCTTAGAGGAATGGGACTCCTATAATTCACCCCTCCACTTT.

The chain couples TRBV10-2 to TRBJ1-1, with TRBD1 as a possible D gene (6 bases). V was cut by 7 bases and J by 4 bases, with 19 bases left in between. Germline CDR1 is WSHSY and CDR2 is SAAADI. The CDR3 is 15 amino acids. The CDR3 DNA reads TGCGCCAGCATTGGGGAGACCCGAGGGGGCACTGAAGCTTTCTTT. It yields the protein CASIGETRGGTEAFF.

This clonotype came up many times. The chain joins TRBV29-1 to TRBJ2-7; perhaps TRBD2 as D (5 bases). The germline V gene encodes CDR1 SQVTM and CDR2 ANQGSEA. The CDR3 is made up of 13 amino acids. V was pared by 3 bases and J by 0 bases, with 9 bases between. The CDR3 DNA reads as TGCAGCGTTGAGACTGGAGGCTCCTACGAGCAGTACTTC. Translating it yields CSVETGGSYEQYF.

This clonotype was seen repeatedly, ten times or more. The chain recombines TRBV28 with TRBJ2-7; 7 nucleotides agree with TRBD1. V was clipped by 5 bases and J by 2 bases; unmatched bases: 6. The CDR3 extends over 14 amino acids. Looked up from germline, CDR1 is MDHEN and CDR2 is SYDVKM. This chain's CDR3 is CASSTVTGTYEQYF. The CDR3 coding sequence is TGTGCCAGCAGTACCGTGACAGGGACCTACGAGCAGTACTTC.

This clonotype has a count of ten or more. The V gene is TRBV2, the J gene TRBJ2-2, with 7 bases identical to TRBD1. Per the germline V gene, CDR1 is SNHLY and CDR2 is FYNNEI. V lost 3 bases and J lost 4; bases outside the gene matches: 5. The length of the CDR3 is 15 residues. The CDR3 region is CASSDLGGTTGELFF. DNA for the CDR3: TGTGCCAGCAGTGATCTAGGGGGCACCACCGGGGAGCTGTTTTTT.

This clonotype was seen a handful of times. The rearrangement uses TRBV11-1 and TRBJ2-7, with TRBD1 matching 7 bases. CDR1 SGHAT and CDR2 FQDESV come from the germline V gene (reference sequence). This CDR3 spans 15 amino acids. The trim removed 1 base at V and 5 bases at J, leaving 8 bases unmatched. The CDR3 is CASSLERQGFNEQYF. CDR3 sequence (DNA): TGTGCCAGCAGCTTAGAGCGACAGGGCTTCAACGAGCAGTACTTC.